The 22 T cell receptor beta chains presented below share a single source sample, sequenced in a study of human T cells and chemical hapten exposure. Stated time point: patch test 2, 6 weeks after DPC sensitization. Treatment given: therapeutic diphenylcyclopropenone sensitization with weekly scalp DPC. TCRdb itself ran the RACE reads through MiXCR, one entry per CDR3 protein. The sample shows some 79,000 distinct CDR3 sequences, 10% of them seen only once. The sample consisted of whole blood, taken in connection with sensitization to the hapten diphenylcyclopropenone (DPC). The receptor source for this set is a woman between 50 and 59 years old with alopecia areata. Some clones in this sample may be carry-over from other donors' samples.

This clonotype came up a few times. V gene TRBV4-3 combines with J gene TRBJ2-3, with TRBD2 matching 7 bases. Unmatched junction bases numbered 9, after V lost 3 bases and J lost 3 bases. CDR1 LGHNA and CDR2 YSLEER come from the germline V gene. CDR3 size: 16 residues. The DNA for the CDR3 is TGCGCCAGCAGCCAGACGCGGGGGAGGGGTACAGATACGCAGTATTTT. This translates into CASSQTRGRGTDTQYF.

This clonotype appeared many times. The rearrangement links TRBV19 to TRBJ1-4; D not certain. Trimming cost V 8 bases and J 5 bases, with 12 bases left between them. Germline-derived CDR1 and CDR2 are LNHDA and SQIVND (reference sequence). This CDR3 comprises 13 residues. In DNA form, the CDR3 reads TGTGCCAGTGCCCGACGGGAAAATGAAAAACTGTTTTTT. This translates into CASARRENEKLFF.

This clonotype has just a few counts. The J gene is TRBJ2-2, the V gene TRBV19; TRBD2 is a possible D gene (6 bases). Between the trimmed V and J ends, which lost 7 bases and 3 bases, there was a span of 12 bases. This CDR3 is built from 14 residues. Germline V gene data show CDR1 as LNHDA and CDR2 as SQIVND (reference sequence). The CDR3 nucleotides read TGTGCCAGTAACTCGGCGGGATACACCGGGGAGCTGTTTTTT. Its translation: CASNSAGYTGELFF.

This clonotype showed up many times. This sequence joins TRBV2 and TRBJ2-7; TRBD1 aligns across 11 bases. The germline V gene encodes CDR1 SNHLY and CDR2 FYNNEI. CDR3 length equals 14 residues. V lost 9 bases, J lost 5 bases, and 9 bases stayed unmatched. CDR3 sequence (DNA): TGTGCCAGTCATTTTCTGGGACAGGGGGACGAGCAGTACTTC. Encoded protein: CASHFLGQGDEQYF.

The chain combines TRBV12-3 or TRBV12-4 with TRBJ2-3; D may correspond to TRBD1 or TRBD2 (6 bases each). CDR3 length: 14 amino acids. The V gene lost 5 bases and the J gene lost 2 bases, with 11 bases spanning the gap. CDR3 coding DNA: TGTGCCAGCAGTCTTCGGGGGCACACAGATACGCAGTATTTT. This codes for CASSLRGHTDTQYF.

This clonotype has at least ten counts. This sequence joins TRBV7-9 and TRBJ1-6; 7 nucleotides agree with TRBD1. CDR3 length: 14 residues. V dropped 3 bases and J dropped 11; count of bases not matched to a gene: 7. Germline-derived CDR1 and CDR2 are SEHNR and FQNEAQ (reference sequence). The CDR3 DNA sequence: TGTGCCAGCAGCTTGGAACAGGGGTGGACACCCCTCCACTTT. Translating gives CASSLEQGWTPLHF. The full variable domain, with the rest looked up from reference TRBV7-9 and TRBJ1-6, is DTGVSQNPRHKITKRGQNVTFRCDPISEHNRLYWYRQTLGQGPEFLTYFQNEAQLEKSRLLSDRFSAERPKGSFSTLEIQRTEQGDSAMYLCASSLEQGWTPLHFGNGTRLTVT.

This chain connects TRBV18 to TRBJ1-3; D unresolved. Germline-derived CDR1 and CDR2 are KGHSH and LQKENI. Trimming cost V 3 bases and J 0 bases, with 9 bases left between them. CDR3 size: 15 residues. In DNA, the CDR3 is TGTGCCAGCTCACCGGGCGCCAACTCTGGAAACACCATATATTTT. The encoded protein is CASSPGANSGNTIYF.

This clonotype occurred a few times. The chain employs TRBV15 and TRBJ2-3; TRBD2 might be the D (5 bases). Germline values: CDR1 LNHNV, CDR2 YYDKDF (reference sequence). The CDR3 sequence is 17 residues long. Trimming left V 0 bases short and J 0 bases short, with 13 bases between. The CDR3 DNA sequence: TGTGCCACCAGCAGAGACGGAGGAGGCCTAAGCACAGATACGCAGTATTTT. Translated, it gives CATSRDGGGLSTDTQYF.

This clonotype was observed a handful of times. The CDR3 region has the DNA TGCAGCGTTGTGGCTAGCGGGAGGCGAACGGGCGATGAGCAGTTCTTC. Translated: CSVVASGRRTGDEQFF. The gene calls are TRBV29-1 and TRBJ2-1; TRBD2 agrees at 11 bases. CDR1 is SQVTM, CDR2 ANQGSEA, per germline. V shed 4 bases, J shed 8 bases, and the junction held 13 bases outside the gene matches. The CDR3 runs to 16 residues.

This clonotype came up a few times. The V call is TRBV11-3, the J call TRBJ1-1; D not resolved. From germline, CDR1 is SGHNT and CDR2 YENEEA. CDR3 length equals 13 residues. The V gene lost 3 bases and the J gene lost 1 base, with 6 bases spanning the gap. The CDR3: CASSFEGNTEAFF. CDR3 nucleotides: TGTGCCAGCAGCTTCGAGGGGAACACTGAAGCTTTCTTT.

CDR3 DNA sequence: TGTGCCAGCAGTCCTAGACGGGGGGCGATTAGCACAGATACGCAGTATTTT. It specifies CASSPRRGAISTDTQYF. The chain recombines TRBV28 with TRBJ2-3; maybe TRBD2 (7 bases). The CDR3 sequence is 17 residues long. The V gene lost 5 bases and the J gene lost 0 bases, with 18 bases spanning the gap. The germline gives CDR1 MDHEN, CDR2 SYDVKM. The full variable domain, in which reference TRBV28 and TRBJ2-3 provide the parts outside the CDR3, is DVKVTQSSRYLVKRTGEKVFLECVQDMDHENMFWYRQDPGLGLRLIYFSYDVKMKEKGDIPEGYSVSREKKERFSLILESASTNQTSMYLCASSPRRGAISTDTQYFGPGTRLTVL.

This clonotype has a count of ten or more. The genes are TRBV24-1 and TRBJ1-1; perhaps TRBD1 as D (5 bases). The CDR3 covers 12 residues. The germline CDR1 and CDR2 sequences are KGHDR and SFDVKD. The V gene lost 3 bases and the J gene lost 11 bases, with 12 bases spanning the gap. The CDR3 bases are TGTGCCACCAGTGATCCCCAGGGTACCGCTTTCTTT. This codes for CATSDPQGTAFF.

V gene TRBV7-6 combines with J gene TRBJ1-4; the D gene is possibly TRBD1 (5 bases). V was trimmed by 5 bases and J by 4 bases, leaving 11 bases between them. The CDR3 length is 14 residues. Germline CDR1 and CDR2: SGHVS and FNYEAQ. The CDR3 DNA follows: TGTGCCAGCAGCCTTACAGGAATTAATGAAAAACTGTTTTTT. Residues: CASSLTGINEKLFF.

Only a few counts were recorded for this clonotype. The chain is built from TRBV12-3 or TRBV12-4 and TRBJ1-1, with 10 bases matching TRBD1. CDR3 length equals 19 residues. Trimming at V came to 3 bases and at J to 0 bases, leaving 13 bases not matched to a gene. The CDR3 DNA sequence: TGTGCCAGCAGTTTTCGGTGGGTCCGGGACAGGGGAATGAACACTGAAGCTTTCTTT. Translated: CASSFRWVRDRGMNTEAFF.

The chain links TRBV7-2 to TRBJ2-3; D gene unclear. Germline assignment: CDR1 SGHTA and CDR2 FQGNSA. This CDR3 has 14 residues. Trimming removed 5 bases at V and 2 bases at J, with 11 bases between. The CDR3 loop reads CASSDDTATDTQYF. DNA of the CDR3: TGTGCCAGCAGCGACGATACAGCCACAGATACGCAGTATTTT. Looking up the rest from reference TRBV7-2 and TRBJ2-3 gives the full variable domain: GAGVSQSPSNKVTEKGKDVELRCDPISGHTALYWYRQSLGQGLEFLIYFQGNSAPDKSGLPSDRFSAERTGGSVSTLTIQRTQQEDSAVYLCASSDDTATDTQYFGPGTRLTVL.

The chain links TRBV19 to TRBJ2-3; 11 positions agree with TRBD2. CDR3 length: 15 amino acids. Trimming removed 8 bases from V and 7 bases from J; junction bases left unmatched: 11. Per germline, CDR1 LNHDA and CDR2 SQIVND (reference sequence). The CDR3 region has the DNA TGTGCCAGTGCGCGACCGGGACTAGCGGCGAATACGCAGTATTTT. Translated: CASARPGLAANTQYF.

The chain couples TRBV4-1 to TRBJ1-2; 8 nucleotides agree with TRBD1. CDR1 MGHRA and CDR2 YSYEKL come from the germline V gene. Losses at the gene ends were 0 bases for V and 8 bases for J; bases not matched to a gene: 5. The CDR3 totals 14 residues. The CDR3 DNA is TGCGCCAGCAGCCAAGACGGACAGGGTGAAGGCTACACCTTC. This gives the protein CASSQDGQGEGYTF.

This clonotype was detected a few times. V and J are TRBV28 and TRBJ2-6; 7 nucleotides agree with TRBD1. The length of the CDR3 is 15 residues. Germline-derived CDR1 and CDR2 are MDHEN and SYDVKM. Trimming at V came to 6 bases and at J to 6 bases, leaving 8 bases not matched to a gene. CDR3 in amino acids: CASRQTGSLANVLTF. In DNA form, the CDR3 reads TGTGCCAGCAGGCAGACAGGGTCTCTGGCCAACGTCCTGACTTTC.

The rearrangement links TRBV11-2 to TRBJ2-1; no definite D call. V was shortened by 2 bases and J by 12 bases, with 20 bases between the two germline ends. Germline loops: CDR1 SGHAT, CDR2 FQNNGV. This CDR3 has 15 amino acids. The CDR3 DNA is TGTGCCAGCAGCTTACAGCGAGCTCAGCTCGATCGGCAGTTCTTC. This gives the protein CASSLQRAQLDRQFF.

This clonotype occurred many times. V gene TRBV29-1 combines with J gene TRBJ2-7; either TRBD1 or TRBD2 may supply D (6 bases each). CDR1 is SQVTM, CDR2 ANQGSEA, per germline. CDR3 size: 13 residues. V was pared by 6 bases and J by 2 bases, with 14 bases between. In DNA form, the CDR3 reads TGCAGCGTGAGAGAGGGGGGACCCTACGAGCAGTACTTC. Translation gives CSVREGGPYEQYF.

This clonotype was detected ten times or more. This sequence joins TRBV12-3 or TRBV12-4 and TRBJ1-2; TRBD1 might be the D (6 bases). This CDR3 has 17 residues. Trimming shortened V by 4 bases and J by 1 base, and 19 bases separated the two germline ends. The CDR3 DNA follows: TGTGCCAGCAGTTCCAGGACAGCCGTAAAGATTAACTATGGCTACACCTTC. Its protein is CASSSRTAVKINYGYTF.

Only a few counts were recorded for this clonotype. The chain carries TRBV24-1 and TRBJ2-1; D perhaps matches TRBD2 (5 bases). The CDR3 runs to 16 residues. V lost 1 base to trimming and J lost 5 bases, with 14 bases between them. Germline V gives CDR1 KGHDR, CDR2 SFDVKD. CDR3 region: CATSDFRRAANNEQFF. The CDR3 bases are TGTGCCACCAGTGATTTCCGGCGGGCCGCGAACAATGAGCAGTTCTTC.